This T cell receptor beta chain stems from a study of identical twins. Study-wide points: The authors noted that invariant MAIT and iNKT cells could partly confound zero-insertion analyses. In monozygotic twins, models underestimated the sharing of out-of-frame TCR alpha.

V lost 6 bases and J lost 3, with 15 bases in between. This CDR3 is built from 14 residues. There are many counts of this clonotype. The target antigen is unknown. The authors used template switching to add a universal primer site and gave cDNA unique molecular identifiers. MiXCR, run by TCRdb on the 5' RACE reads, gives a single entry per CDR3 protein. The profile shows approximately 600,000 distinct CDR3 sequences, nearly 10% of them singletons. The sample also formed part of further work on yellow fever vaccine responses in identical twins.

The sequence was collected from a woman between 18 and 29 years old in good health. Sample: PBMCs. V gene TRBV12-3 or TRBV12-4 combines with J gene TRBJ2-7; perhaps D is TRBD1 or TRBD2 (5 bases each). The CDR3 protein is CASSKKLGDYEQYF. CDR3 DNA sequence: TGTGCCAGCAGCAAAAAGCTGGGGGACTACGAGCAGTACTTC.